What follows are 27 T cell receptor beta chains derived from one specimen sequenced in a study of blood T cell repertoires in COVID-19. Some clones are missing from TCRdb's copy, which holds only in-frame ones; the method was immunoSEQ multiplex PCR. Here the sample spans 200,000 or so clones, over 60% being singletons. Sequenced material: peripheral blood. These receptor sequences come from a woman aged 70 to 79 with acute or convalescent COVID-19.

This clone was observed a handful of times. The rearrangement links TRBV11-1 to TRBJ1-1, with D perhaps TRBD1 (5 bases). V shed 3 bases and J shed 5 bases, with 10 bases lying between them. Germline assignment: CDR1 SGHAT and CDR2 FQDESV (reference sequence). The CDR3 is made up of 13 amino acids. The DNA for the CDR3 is TGTGCCAGCAGCTTTCAACAGGCTACTGAAGCTTTCTTT. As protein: CASSFQQATEAFF.

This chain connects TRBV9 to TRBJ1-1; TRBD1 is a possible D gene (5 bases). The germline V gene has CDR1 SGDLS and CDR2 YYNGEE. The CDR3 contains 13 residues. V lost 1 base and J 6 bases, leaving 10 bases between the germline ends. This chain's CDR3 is CASSVWQGAEAFF. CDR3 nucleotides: TGTGCCAGCAGCGTATGGCAGGGTGCTGAAGCTTTCTTT.

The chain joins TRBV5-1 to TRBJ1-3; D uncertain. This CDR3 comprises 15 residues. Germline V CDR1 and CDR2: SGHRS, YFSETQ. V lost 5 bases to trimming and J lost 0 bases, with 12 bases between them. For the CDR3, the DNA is TGCGCCAGCAGGGTTGTCCCTAACTCTGGAAACACCATATATTTT. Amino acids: CASRVVPNSGNTIYF.

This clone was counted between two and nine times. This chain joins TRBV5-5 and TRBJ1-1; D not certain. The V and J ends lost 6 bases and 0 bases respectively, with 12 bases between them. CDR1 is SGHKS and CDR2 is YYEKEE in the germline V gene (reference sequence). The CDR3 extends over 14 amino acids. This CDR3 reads CASNPAPVNTEAFF. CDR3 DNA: TGTGCCAGCAACCCCGCACCAGTGAACACTGAAGCTTTCTTT.

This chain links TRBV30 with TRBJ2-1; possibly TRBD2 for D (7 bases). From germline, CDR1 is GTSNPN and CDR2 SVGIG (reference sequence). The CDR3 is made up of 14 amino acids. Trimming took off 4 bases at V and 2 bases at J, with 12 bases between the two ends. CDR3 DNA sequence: TGTGCCTGGAACCAGGGGACTACCTACAATGAGCAGTTCTTC. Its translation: CAWNQGTTYNEQFF. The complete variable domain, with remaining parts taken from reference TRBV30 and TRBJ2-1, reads SQTIHQWPATLVQPVGSPLSLECTVEGTSNPNLYWYRQAAGRGLQLLFYSVGIGQISSEVPQNLSASRPQDRQFILSSKKLLLSDSGFYLCAWNQGTTYNEQFFGPGTRLTVL.

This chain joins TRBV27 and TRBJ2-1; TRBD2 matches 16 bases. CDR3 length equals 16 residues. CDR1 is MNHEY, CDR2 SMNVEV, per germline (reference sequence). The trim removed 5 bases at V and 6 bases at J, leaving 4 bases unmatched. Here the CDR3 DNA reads TGTGCCAGCAGTCCCGGGACTAGCGGGAGGGGCAATGAGCAGTTCTTC. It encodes CASSPGTSGRGNEQFF.

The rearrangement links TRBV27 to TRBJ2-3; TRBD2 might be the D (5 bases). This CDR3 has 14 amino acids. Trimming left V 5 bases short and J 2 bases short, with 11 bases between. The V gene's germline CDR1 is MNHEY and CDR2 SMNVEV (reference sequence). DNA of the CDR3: TGTGCCAGCAGTCCTACACGGGACACAGATACGCAGTATTTT. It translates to CASSPTRDTDTQYF.

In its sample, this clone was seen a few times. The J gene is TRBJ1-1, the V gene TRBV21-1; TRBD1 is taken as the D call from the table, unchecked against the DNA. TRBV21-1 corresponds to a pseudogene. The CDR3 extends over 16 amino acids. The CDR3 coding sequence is TGTGCCAGCAGCAAAGGATGGACAGGGGATAACACTGAAGCTTTCTTT. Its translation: CASSKGWTGDNTEAFF.

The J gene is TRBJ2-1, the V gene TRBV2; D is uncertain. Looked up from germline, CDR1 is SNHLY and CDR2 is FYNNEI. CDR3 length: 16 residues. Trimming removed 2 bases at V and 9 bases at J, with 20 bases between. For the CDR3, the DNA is TGTGCCAGCAGTGAAACCGTAGACTCTAGGATGAGTGAGCAGTTCTTC. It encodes CASSETVDSRMSEQFF.

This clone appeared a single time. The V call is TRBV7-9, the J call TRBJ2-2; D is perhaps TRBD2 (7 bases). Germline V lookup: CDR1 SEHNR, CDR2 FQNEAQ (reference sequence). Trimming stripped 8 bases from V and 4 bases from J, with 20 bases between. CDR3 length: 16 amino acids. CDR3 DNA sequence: TGTGCCAGCGATATTGGGGGGGCTAGCTTCACCGGGGAGCTGTTTTTT. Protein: CASDIGGASFTGELFF.

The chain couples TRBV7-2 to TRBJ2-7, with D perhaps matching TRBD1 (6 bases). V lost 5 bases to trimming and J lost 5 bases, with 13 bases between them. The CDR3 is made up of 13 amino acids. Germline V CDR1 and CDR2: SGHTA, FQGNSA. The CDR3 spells CASSIQGYDEQYF. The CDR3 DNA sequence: TGTGCCAGCAGCATCCAGGGGTACGACGAGCAGTACTTC.

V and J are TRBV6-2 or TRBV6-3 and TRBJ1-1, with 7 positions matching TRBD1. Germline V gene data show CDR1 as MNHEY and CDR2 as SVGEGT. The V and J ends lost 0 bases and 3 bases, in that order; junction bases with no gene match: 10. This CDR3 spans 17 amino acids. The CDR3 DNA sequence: TGTGCCAGCAGTTACTCCCAGGGGGTTGTTTTTGACACTGAAGCTTTCTTT. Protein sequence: CASSYSQGVVFDTEAFF.

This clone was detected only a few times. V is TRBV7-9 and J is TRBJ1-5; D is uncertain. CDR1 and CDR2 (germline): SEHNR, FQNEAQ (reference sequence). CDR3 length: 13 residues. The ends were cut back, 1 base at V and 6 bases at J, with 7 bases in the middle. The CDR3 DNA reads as TGTGCCAGCAGCTTAGGCCCGGGTCAGCCCCAGCATTTT. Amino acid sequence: CASSLGPGQPQHF.

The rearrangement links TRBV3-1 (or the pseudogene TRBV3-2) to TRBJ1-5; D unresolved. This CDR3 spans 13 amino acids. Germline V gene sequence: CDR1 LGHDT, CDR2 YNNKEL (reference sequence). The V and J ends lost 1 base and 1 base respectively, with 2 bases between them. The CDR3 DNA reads TGTGCCAGCAGCCAAGCAAGCAATCAGCCCCAGCATTTT. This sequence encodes CASSQASNQPQHF.

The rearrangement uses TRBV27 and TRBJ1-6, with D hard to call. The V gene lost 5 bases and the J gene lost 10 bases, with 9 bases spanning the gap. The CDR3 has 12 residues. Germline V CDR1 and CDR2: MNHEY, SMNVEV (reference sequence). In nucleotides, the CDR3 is TGTGCCAGCAGTACCCTATCCTCACCCCTCCACTTT. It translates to CASSTLSSPLHF.

The chain's CDR3 is CASLPSGSSYEQYF. The CDR3 DNA reads as TGTGCCAGCTTACCTAGCGGGAGCTCCTACGAGCAGTACTTC. The chain recombines TRBV7-2 with TRBJ2-7; 10 bases fit TRBD2. The CDR3 is made up of 14 amino acids. Per the germline V gene, CDR1 is SGHTA and CDR2 is FQGNSA. J lost 0 bases, V lost 8 bases, and 4 bases had no gene match.

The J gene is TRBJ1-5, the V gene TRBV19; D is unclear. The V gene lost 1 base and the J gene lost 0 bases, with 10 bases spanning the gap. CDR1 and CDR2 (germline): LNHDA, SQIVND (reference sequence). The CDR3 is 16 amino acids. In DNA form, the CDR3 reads TGTGCCAGTAGTATAGCACAGCTTGATAGCAATCAGCCCCAGCATTTT. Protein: CASSIAQLDSNQPQHF. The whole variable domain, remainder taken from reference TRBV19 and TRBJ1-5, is DGGITQSPKYLFRKEGQNVTLSCEQNLNHDAMYWYRQDPGQGLRLIYYSQIVNDFQKGDIAEGYSVSREKKESFPLTVTSAQKNPTAFYLCASSIAQLDSNQPQHFGDGTRLSIL.

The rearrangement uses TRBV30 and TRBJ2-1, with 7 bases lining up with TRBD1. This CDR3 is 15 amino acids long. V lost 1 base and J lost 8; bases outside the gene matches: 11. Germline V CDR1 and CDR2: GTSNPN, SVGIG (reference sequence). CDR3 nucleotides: TGTGCCTGGAGTGCGGTGCAGGGGGTTAGAGATGAGCAGTTCTTC. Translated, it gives CAWSAVQGVRDEQFF.

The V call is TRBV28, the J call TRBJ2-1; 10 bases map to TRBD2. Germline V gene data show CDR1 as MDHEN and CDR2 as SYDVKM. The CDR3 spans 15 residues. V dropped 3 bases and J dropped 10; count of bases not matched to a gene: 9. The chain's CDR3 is CASSLALAGVEEQFF. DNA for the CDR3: TGTGCCAGCAGTTTGGCGCTAGCGGGAGTAGAGGAGCAGTTCTTC.

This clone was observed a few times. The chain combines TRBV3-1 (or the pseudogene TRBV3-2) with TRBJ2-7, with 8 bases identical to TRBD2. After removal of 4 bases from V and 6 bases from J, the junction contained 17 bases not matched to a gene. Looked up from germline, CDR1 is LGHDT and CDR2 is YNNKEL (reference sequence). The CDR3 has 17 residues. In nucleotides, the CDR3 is TGTGCCAGCAGCCGCGTACAAGTCCCGGGACTAGGGGGCGAGCAGTACTTC. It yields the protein CASSRVQVPGLGGEQYF.

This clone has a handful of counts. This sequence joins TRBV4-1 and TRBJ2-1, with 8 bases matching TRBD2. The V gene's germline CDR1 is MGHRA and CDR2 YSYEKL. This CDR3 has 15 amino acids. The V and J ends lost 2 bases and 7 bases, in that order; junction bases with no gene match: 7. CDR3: CASSQHGLAANEQFF. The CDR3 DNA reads TGCGCCAGCAGCCAACATGGACTAGCTGCGAATGAGCAGTTCTTC.

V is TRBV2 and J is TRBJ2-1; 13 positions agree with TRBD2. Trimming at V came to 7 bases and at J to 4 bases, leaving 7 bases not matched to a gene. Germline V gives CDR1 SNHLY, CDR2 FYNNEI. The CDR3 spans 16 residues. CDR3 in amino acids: CASTEGLAGLYNEQFF. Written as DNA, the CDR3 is TGTGCCAGCACCGAGGGACTAGCGGGATTATACAATGAGCAGTTCTTC.

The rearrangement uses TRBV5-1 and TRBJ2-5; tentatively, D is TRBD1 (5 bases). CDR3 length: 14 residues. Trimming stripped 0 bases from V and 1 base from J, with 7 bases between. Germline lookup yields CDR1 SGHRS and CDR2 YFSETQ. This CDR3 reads CASSLAQAQETQYF. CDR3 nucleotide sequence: TGCGCCAGCAGCTTGGCACAGGCCCAAGAGACCCAGTACTTC.

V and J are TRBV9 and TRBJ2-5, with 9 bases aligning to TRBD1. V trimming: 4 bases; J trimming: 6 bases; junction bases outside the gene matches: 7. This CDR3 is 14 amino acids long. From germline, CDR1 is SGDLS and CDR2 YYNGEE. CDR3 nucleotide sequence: TGTGCCAGCAGCCCAGGGACAGGGAGGCAGACCCAGTACTTC. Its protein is CASSPGTGRQTQYF.

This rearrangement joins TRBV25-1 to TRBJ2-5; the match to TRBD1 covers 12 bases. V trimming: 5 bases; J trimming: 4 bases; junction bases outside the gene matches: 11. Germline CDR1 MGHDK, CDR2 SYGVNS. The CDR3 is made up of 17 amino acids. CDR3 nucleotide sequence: TGTGCCAGCAGTACCTATGAGGGACAGGGGGCGGGAGAGACCCAGTACTTC. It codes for CASSTYEGQGAGETQYF.

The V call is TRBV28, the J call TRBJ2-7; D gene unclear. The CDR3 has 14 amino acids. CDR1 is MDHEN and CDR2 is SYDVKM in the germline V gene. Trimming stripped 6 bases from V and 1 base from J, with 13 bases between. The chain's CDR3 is CASSRLSVSYEQYF. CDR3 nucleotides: TGTGCCAGCAGCCGACTGTCGGTTTCCTACGAGCAGTACTTC.

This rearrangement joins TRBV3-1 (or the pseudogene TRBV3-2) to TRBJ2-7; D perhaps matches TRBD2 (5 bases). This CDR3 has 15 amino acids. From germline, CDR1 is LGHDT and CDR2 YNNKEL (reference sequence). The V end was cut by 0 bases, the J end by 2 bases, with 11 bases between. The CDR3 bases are TGTGCCAGCAGCCAAGACACCGGGGTTCCCTACGAGCAGTACTTC. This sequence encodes CASSQDTGVPYEQYF.